The rows below give T cell receptor beta chains drawn from one sample of a study. TCRdb independently ran MiXCR on the 5' RACE reads; one entry per CDR3 protein. The table shows approximately 60,000 distinct CDR3 sequences, with under 25% occurring only once. The sample consisted of memory CD4+ T cells sorted from a lymph node. The origin of the receptors is a female donor with breast cancer. Both conserved end residues are part of each CDR3. Fields, in order: D gene, V gene, J gene, clone size, CDR3 DNA, CDR3 protein. The D gene is left open where the match is weak. Part of the rows lack a size; the others show once, few, many or a class for expanded clones.

.	TRBV6-6	TRBJ1-1	many	TGTGCCAGCAGACCGGGTGGGTTGAACACTGAAGCTTTCTTT	CASRPGGLNTEAFF
.	TRBV29-1	TRBJ2-5	many	TGCAGCGTTGCGAAGGGCGGGTCCCAGTACTTC	CSVAKGGSQYF
TRBD1	TRBV12-3/TRBV12-4	TRBJ1-1	many	TGTGCCAGCAGTCCCGGGACAGGGGGCTTGGCTGAAGCTTTCTTT	CASSPGTGGLAEAFF
TRBD1	TRBV5-4	TRBJ1-1	.	TGTGCCAGCAGCTTACAGGGGGCGCAGGGCACTGAAGCTTTCTTT	CASSLQGAQGTEAFF
.	TRBV6-5	TRBJ2-3	.	TGTGCCAGCAGTAAAGCTACGGGAGATACGCAGTATTTT	CASSKATGDTQYF
.	TRBV20-1	TRBJ2-7	many	TGCAGTGCTAGAGGGGTCTACGAGCAGTACTTC	CSARGVYEQYF
.	TRBV5-4	TRBJ2-1	few	TGTGCCAGCAGCTTCAGCCAACTTAATGAGCAGTTCTTC	CASSFSQLNEQFF
.	TRBV4-2	TRBJ1-5	.	TGTGCCAGCAGCCAAGTGTCAGGGAACAGCAATCAGCCCCAGCATTTT	CASSQVSGNSNQPQHF
TRBD2	TRBV20-1	TRBJ2-1	few	TGCAGTGCAATCCCGGGACTAGCGGGGGCTTACAATGAGCAGTTCTTC	CSAIPGLAGAYNEQFF
TRBD2	TRBV28	TRBJ2-7	.	TGTGCCAGCAGTAGATTAGCGGGAGGGGTGGGAGAGCAGTACTTC	CASSRLAGGVGEQYF
TRBD1	TRBV24-1	TRBJ1-5	once	TGTGCCACCAGCGATGCGGACAGGGCAGGACAGCCCCAGCATTTT	CATSDADRAGQPQHF
.	TRBV27	TRBJ2-5	few	TGTGCCAGCAGTTTTCCCCAGGGGACCCAGTACTTC	CASSFPQGTQYF
TRBD2	TRBV6-5	TRBJ2-3	many	TGTGCCAGCAGTTATCTACCGGGACTAGCGAAGCGGAATACGCAGTATTTT	CASSYLPGLAKRNTQYF
TRBD2	TRBV28	TRBJ2-1	few	TGTGCCAGCAGTTTACTACTAGCGGGAGGGGGCCCTCTTGTATACAATGAGCAGTTCTTC	CASSLLLAGGGPLVYNEQFF
.	TRBV20-1	TRBJ1-5	.	TGCAGTGCTAGAGATAGTCGACAGCCTGCATATAGCAATCAGCCCCAGCATTTT	CSARDSRQPAYSNQPQHF
.	TRBV12-3/TRBV12-4	TRBJ1-5	once	TGTGCCAGCAGTTCCTCCCTACTACCAGGTCTGCATTTT	CASSSSLLPGLHF
TRBD2	TRBV10-3	TRBJ2-2	few	TGTGCCATCACGGCGGGAGGGAACACCGGGGAGCTGTTTTTT	CAITAGGNTGELFF
TRBD2	TRBV7-3	TRBJ2-1	.	TGTGCCAGCAGCCAGGCTAGCGGGGGCTCTAGCTCCTACAATGAGCAGTTCTTC	CASSQASGGSSSYNEQFF
TRBD2	TRBV11-3	TRBJ2-3	few	TGTGCCAGCAGCCCTGCGGGACTAGCTACGCAGTATTTT	CASSPAGLATQYF
.	TRBV30	TRBJ2-2	.	TGTGCCTTGGGACAAAACACCGGGGAGCTGTTTTTT	CALGQNTGELFF
.	TRBV20-1	TRBJ1-6	few	TGCAGTGCTAGAGATGCCCAGGGTTTATCACCCCTCCACTTT	CSARDAQGLSPLHF
TRBD2	TRBV7-3	TRBJ2-3	few	TGTGCCAGCAGCTTGACTAGCGGGAGAGATACGCAGTATTTT	CASSLTSGRDTQYF
.	TRBV6-6	TRBJ1-2	many	TGTGCCAGCAGTTTTCCCGACAGCAACTATGGCTACACCTTC	CASSFPDSNYGYTF
.	TRBV7-6	TRBJ1-6	.	TGTGCCAGCAGCTTAAACACAGGGTATTCACCCTTCCACTTT	CASSLNTGYSPFHF
.	TRBV5-1	TRBJ1-1	many	TGCGCCAGCAGCTTGGGAACATACAACACTGAAGCTTTCTTT	CASSLGTYNTEAFF
.	TRBV20-1	TRBJ1-4	few	TGCAGTGCTAAAGTTAGTTACGGCAATTGGGAAAAACTGTTTTTT	CSAKVSYGNWEKLFF
.	TRBV6-5	TRBJ1-3	many	TGTGCCAGCACCACGGGCTCTGGAAACACCATATATTTT	CASTTGSGNTIYF
TRBD1	TRBV6-6	TRBJ1-5	.	TGTGCCAGCAGTCATTCACAGGGGACGCAGCCCCAGCATTTT	CASSHSQGTQPQHF
.	TRBV7-2	TRBJ2-7	many	TGTGCCAGCAGTAGCTCAGGGATCGAGCAGTACTTC	CASSSSGIEQYF
TRBD1	TRBV6-5	TRBJ2-1	few	TGTGCCAGCAGTTCTAAAATTGGACAGGGTGTAAATGAGCAGTTCTTC	CASSSKIGQGVNEQFF
TRBD1	TRBV20-1	TRBJ2-3	.	TGCAGTGCTAGAGATGCACAGGGGAACACAGATACGCAGTATTTT	CSARDAQGNTDTQYF
.	TRBV7-2	TRBJ2-1	.	TGTGCCAGCAGCTCCAGGGGATCCTACAATGAGCAGTTCTTC	CASSSRGSYNEQFF
.	TRBV29-1	TRBJ1-4	.	TGCAGCGTGGGGGACACGGGGAATGAAAAACTGTTTTTT	CSVGDTGNEKLFF
TRBD1	TRBV6-2/TRBV6-3	TRBJ2-7	many	TGTGCCAGCAGTGATCACCCGACAGGGTCCTACGAGCAGTACTTC	CASSDHPTGSYEQYF
TRBD1	TRBV20-1	TRBJ1-2	many	TGCAGTGCTAGAGGGGACAGGGAACACTATGGCTACACCTTC	CSARGDREHYGYTF
.	TRBV5-6	TRBJ1-1	few	TGTGCCGGTATTCGGACAGATCGCACTGAAGCTTTCTTT	CAGIRTDRTEAFF
.	TRBV7-2	TRBJ2-5	few	TGTGCCAGCAGCCGACGACGGGACCAAGAGACCCAGTACTTC	CASSRRRDQETQYF
TRBD1	TRBV5-1	TRBJ2-7	few	TGCGCCAGCAGCTCGCCGGGACAGGGGGACGAGCAGTACTTC	CASSSPGQGDEQYF
TRBD1	TRBV20-1	TRBJ1-1	many	TGCAGTGCGAGAGAAGGGGGCAGGACTGAAGCTTTCTTT	CSAREGGRTEAFF
TRBD2	TRBV24-1	TRBJ2-2	many	TGTGCCACCAGTCAGCGGGACGGGGAGCTGTTTTTT	CATSQRDGELFF
TRBD2	TRBV7-9	TRBJ2-7	.	TGTGCCAGCAGCTTAGGAGACGGGAGGCCGGGGGAGCAGTACTTC	CASSLGDGRPGEQYF
.	TRBV15	TRBJ1-2	few	TGTGCCTCCAGCTATGGGGAAAATTATGGCTACACCTTC	CASSYGENYGYTF
.	TRBV9	TRBJ2-1	.	TGTGCCAGCAGCGTAGACCCCCTAGCCCGTGAGCAGTTCTTC	CASSVDPLAREQFF
.	TRBV6-1	TRBJ1-1	few	TGTGCCAGCAGTGTTGACAGTAACACTGAAGCTTTCTTT	CASSVDSNTEAFF
.	TRBV7-3	TRBJ2-2	.	TGTGCCAGCAGCCCCGGAGGGTCCGGGGAGCTGTTTTTT	CASSPGGSGELFF
.	TRBV5-1	TRBJ1-2	.	TGCGCCAGCAGCTTGGGGGAGTATGGCTACACCTTC	CASSLGEYGYTF
.	TRBV3-1	TRBJ1-1	many	TGTGCCAGCAGCCAAGCTGGCACAGAGAACACTGAAGCTTTCTTT	CASSQAGTENTEAFF
.	TRBV11-2	TRBJ2-1	.	TGTGCCAGCAGCTTAGTCGTGGGTGGGGAGCAGTTCTTC	CASSLVVGGEQFF
.	TRBV6-2/TRBV6-3	TRBJ2-6	many	TGTGCCAGCAGTTACTCGACGTCTGGGGCCGACGTCCTGACTTTC	CASSYSTSGADVLTF
.	TRBV5-1	TRBJ1-2	.	TGCGCCAGCAGCCCGGTCAGGAGCCTCCAAGGCGGCTACACCTTC	CASSPVRSLQGGYTF
TRBD1	TRBV7-2	TRBJ2-7	few	TGTGCCAGCAGCCCTGGACAGGGCCTATACGAGCAGTACTTC	CASSPGQGLYEQYF
.	TRBV4-3	TRBJ1-5	.	TGCGCCAGCAGCCAAGAGTGGGCAGATTGGGACAATCAGCCCCAGCATTTT	CASSQEWADWDNQPQHF
TRBD1	TRBV7-6	TRBJ2-2	.	TGTGCCAGCAGGCCAACAGGGGGGACCGGGGAGCTGTTTTTT	CASRPTGGTGELFF
TRBD2	TRBV4-3	TRBJ2-1	.	TGCGCCAGCAGCCGGGGACTAGGCTCCGGTGAGCAGTTCTTC	CASSRGLGSGEQFF
.	TRBV12-3/TRBV12-4	TRBJ2-7	.	TGTGCCAGCAGTTTACAGGGGTCCTACGAGCAGTACTTC	CASSLQGSYEQYF